One and the same sample provided the 16 T cell receptor beta chains below, sequenced in a study of blood T cell repertoires in COVID-19. Some clones are missing from TCRdb's copy, which holds only in-frame ones; the method was immunoSEQ multiplex PCR. Of 150,000 to 200,000 clones listed, about 86% were seen once; the top ten hold around 20%. Sequenced sample: peripheral blood. The receptors derive from an elderly woman with acute or convalescent COVID-19.

The V and J genes are TRBV7-2 and TRBJ1-5; D is uncertain. The V end was cut by 1 base, the J end by 5 bases, with 6 bases between. This CDR3 region has 13 residues. CDR1 and CDR2 from the germline V gene are SGHTA and FQGNSA. Here the CDR3 DNA reads TGTGCCAGCAGCTTAGGGAGGCATCAGCCCCAGCATTTT. Its translation: CASSLGRHQPQHF. Using reference TRBV7-2 and TRBJ1-5 for the parts outside the CDR3, the full variable domain is GAGVSQSPSNKVTEKGKDVELRCDPISGHTALYWYRQSLGQGLEFLIYFQGNSAPDKSGLPSDRFSAERTGGSVSTLTIQRTQQEDSAVYLCASSLGRHQPQHFGDGTRLSIL.

This clone has only a few counts. The J gene is TRBJ2-2, the V gene TRBV9; D not resolved. CDR1 and CDR2 from the germline V gene are SGDLS and YYNGEE. V was cut by 1 base and J by 7 bases, with 8 bases left in between. This CDR3 comprises 13 residues. The CDR3 loop is CASSVRRGGELFF. The CDR3 region has the DNA TGTGCCAGCAGCGTAAGACGAGGCGGGGAGCTGTTTTTT.

V and J are TRBV2 and TRBJ1-2, with TRBD1 identical over 7 bases. Germline CDR1 is SNHLY and CDR2 is FYNNEI. Trimming cost V 7 bases and J 2 bases; bases outside gene matches: 7. The CDR3 spans 14 residues. CDR3 region: CASIQATGNYGYTF. The DNA of the CDR3 is TGTGCCAGCATTCAGGCGACAGGGAACTATGGCTACACCTTC.

This clone is a singleton in its sample. The rearrangement links TRBV14 to TRBJ2-1; D is uncertain. Germline V gene lookup returns CDR1 SGHDN and CDR2 FVKESK. The CDR3 consists of 17 residues. The V end lost 0 bases, the J end lost 3 bases, and 15 bases lay between the germline ends. Here the CDR3 reads CASSQDEVVSLYNEQFF. DNA of the CDR3: TGTGCCAGCAGCCAAGATGAGGTAGTAAGTCTCTACAATGAGCAGTTCTTC.

The V call is TRBV28, the J call TRBJ2-7, with D maybe TRBD1 (5 bases). CDR1 is MDHEN, CDR2 SYDVKM, per germline. This CDR3 has 13 amino acids. V gave up 2 bases and J gave up 2 bases, with 7 bases separating them. The CDR3 sequence is CASSLTGPYEQYF. CDR3 DNA sequence: TGTGCCAGCAGTTTAACAGGCCCCTACGAGCAGTACTTC. Full variable domain (rest looked up from reference TRBV28 and TRBJ2-7): DVKVTQSSRYLVKRTGEKVFLECVQDMDHENMFWYRQDPGLGLRLIYFSYDVKMKEKGDIPEGYSVSREKKERFSLILESASTNQTSMYLCASSLTGPYEQYFGPGTRLTVT.

V gene TRBV5-1 combines with J gene TRBJ2-7, with a weak D call TRBD2 (5 bases). The CDR3 consists of 13 residues. Germline V gives CDR1 SGHRS, CDR2 YFSETQ. V lost 3 bases and J lost 4, with 11 bases in between. The CDR3 loop reads CASSSQTGYEQYF. In DNA, the CDR3 is TGCGCCAGCAGCTCCCAGACGGGATACGAGCAGTACTTC.

The chain joins TRBV28 to TRBJ2-2, with unresolved D. Germline CDR1 and CDR2: MDHEN and SYDVKM. Trimming took 7 bases from V and 0 from J, leaving 12 bases between them. The CDR3 is 15 residues long. Here the CDR3 DNA reads TGTGCCAGCATCCACAACAGCCCGAACACCGGGGAGCTGTTTTTT. Its translation is CASIHNSPNTGELFF.

This chain connects TRBV24-1 to TRBJ2-7; tentatively, D is TRBD1 (5 bases). The CDR3 spans 16 residues. V was pared by 9 bases and J by 3 bases, with 23 bases between. Germline V gives CDR1 KGHDR, CDR2 SFDVKD. CDR3 residues: CATPPYTGKSRYEQYF. CDR3 in DNA: TGTGCCACCCCTCCTTATACAGGTAAAAGTCGCTACGAGCAGTACTTC.

The V gene is TRBV7-6, the J gene TRBJ1-6, with 9 bases identical to TRBD1. Trimming cost V 4 bases and J 9 bases; bases outside gene matches: 10. The germline CDR1 and CDR2 sequences are SGHVS and FNYEAQ. This CDR3 is built from 16 residues. Here the CDR3 reads CASSSYRDRDGSPLHF. The CDR3 DNA reads TGTGCCAGCAGCTCTTACCGGGACAGGGATGGTTCACCCCTCCACTTT.

V and J are TRBV7-9 and TRBJ2-3; D is unresolved. The V gene's germline CDR1 is SEHNR and CDR2 FQNEAQ (reference sequence). The CDR3 is 12 residues long. V was trimmed by 4 bases and J by 6 bases, leaving 8 bases between them. CDR3 sequence: CASSYTTDTQYF. CDR3 bases: TGTGCCAGCAGCTATACCACTGATACGCAGTATTTT.

This clone showed up just once. The rearrangement joins TRBV28 to TRBJ2-2, with 12 nucleotides matching TRBD2. The CDR3 extends over 14 amino acids. CDR1 MDHEN and CDR2 SYDVKM come from the germline V gene. J lost 11 bases, V lost 6 bases, and 7 bases had no gene match. In nucleotides, the CDR3 is TGTGCCAGCAGGAGAACTAGCGGGGGGTTTGAGCTGTTTTTT. The encoded protein is CASRRTSGGFELFF. Drawing the rest from reference TRBV28 and TRBJ2-2, the complete variable domain is DVKVTQSSRYLVKRTGEKVFLECVQDMDHENMFWYRQDPGLGLRLIYFSYDVKMKEKGDIPEGYSVSREKKERFSLILESASTNQTSMYLCASRRTSGGFELFFGEGSRLTVL.

This sequence joins TRBV7-9 and TRBJ2-1; tentatively, D is TRBD2 (5 bases). V shed 1 base and J shed 12 bases, with 13 bases lying between them. CDR1 is SEHNR and CDR2 is FQNEAQ in the germline V gene (reference sequence). The CDR3 has 13 residues. CDR3 sequence reads: CASSLDSGGGQFF. As DNA, the CDR3 is TGTGCCAGCAGCTTAGACAGTGGAGGAGGGCAGTTCTTC.

V usage is TRBV28 and J usage is TRBJ1-1, with 7 bases identical to TRBD1. CDR1 MDHEN and CDR2 SYDVKM come from the germline V gene. The junction had 7 bases not matched to a gene; V was cut back by 5 bases and J by 1 base. The CDR3 loop spans 15 amino acids. CDR3 in amino acids: CASSLSTGTNTEAFF. The CDR3 region has the DNA TGTGCCAGCAGTCTCTCGACAGGGACGAACACTGAAGCTTTCTTT. Complete variable domain (other parts from reference TRBV28 and TRBJ1-1): DVKVTQSSRYLVKRTGEKVFLECVQDMDHENMFWYRQDPGLGLRLIYFSYDVKMKEKGDIPEGYSVSREKKERFSLILESASTNQTSMYLCASSLSTGTNTEAFFGQGTRLTVV.

The gene calls are TRBV19 and TRBJ2-1; 8 nucleotides agree with TRBD2. The V and J ends lost 5 bases and 9 bases, in that order; junction bases with no gene match: 9. Germline V lookup: CDR1 LNHDA, CDR2 SQIVND (reference sequence). This CDR3 is 14 amino acids long. The DNA of the CDR3 is TGTGCCAGTAGTGCCGAGCGGGGGATGGGTGAGCAGTTCTTC. It encodes CASSAERGMGEQFF.

The chain uses TRBV21-1 and TRBJ1-5; the D segment call TRBD1 is taken from the table without a DNA check. TRBV21-1 is labeled a pseudogene. This CDR3 comprises 21 residues. CDR3 sequence: CASSKNSQVGDPGGHHQPQHF. CDR3 bases: TGTGCCAGCAGCAAAAATTCTCAAGTAGGTGACCCAGGGGGTCATCATCAGCCCCAGCATTTT.

This clone has just a few counts. This chain connects TRBV28 to TRBJ1-1, with D unresolved. This CDR3 comprises 14 residues. The V and J ends lost 5 bases and 0 bases respectively, with 10 bases between them. Germline V gene sequence: CDR1 MDHEN, CDR2 SYDVKM. The CDR3 nucleotides are TGTGCCAGCAGTATAAAACACCTGAACACTGAAGCTTTCTTT. It is translated as CASSIKHLNTEAFF.